The next 17 T cell receptor beta chains were all read from a single sample in a study of T cells in Graves' hyperthyroidism and ophthalmopathy. Amplified TCR beta CDR3 regions came from RNA transcripts. HTBI primers were employed in a first-round RT-PCR of the TCR CDR3. Using its own MiXCR run on the multiplex PCR reads, TCRdb lists one record per CDR3 protein. The table lists around 400,000 distinct CDR3 sequences, roughly 15% of them singletons. The sequencing sample was made of blood. The receptors come from a woman in her fifties or sixties with Graves' ophthalmopathy.

The CDR3 is CASSQVQAYEQYF. CDR3 coding DNA: TGCGCCAGCAGCCAAGTGCAGGCCTACGAGCAGTACTTC. The chain is built from TRBV4-1 and TRBJ2-7; D gene ambiguous. The CDR3 loop spans 13 amino acids. Germline values: CDR1 MGHRA, CDR2 YSYEKL. V dropped 1 base and J dropped 2 bases, with 6 bases sitting between them.

This clonotype is medium-sized. This sequence joins TRBV11-2 and TRBJ2-7; 11 bases match TRBD2. Germline V lookup: CDR1 SGHAT, CDR2 FQNNGV. This CDR3 region has 16 residues. Unmatched junction bases numbered 6, after V lost 2 bases and J lost 3 bases. CDR3 region: CASSLLAGLADYEQYF. The CDR3 DNA is TGTGCCAGCAGCTTACTGGCGGGACTAGCGGACTACGAGCAGTACTTC.

Concerning this clonotype itself: This may be a read error: a much more frequent sequence differs by one nucleotide. The gene calls are TRBV5-1 and TRBJ2-2; the D call may be TRBD1 or TRBD2 (5 bases each). Germline V gene sequence: CDR1 SGHRS, CDR2 YFSETQ. The CDR3 is made up of 14 amino acids. This CDR3 is CPSSLGRGAGELFF. The CDR3, as DNA: TGCCCCAGCAGCTTGGGACGGGGCGCCGGGGAGCTGTTTTTT. Variable domain in full (rest from reference TRBV5-1 and TRBJ2-2): KAGVTQTPRYLIKTRGQQVTLSCSPISGHRSVSWYQQTPGQGLQFLFEYFSETQRNKGNFPGRFSGRQFSNSRSEMNVSTLELGDSALYLCPSSLGRGAGELFFGEGSRLTVL.

The gene calls are TRBV10-2 and TRBJ1-1; D possibly corresponds to TRBD1 (6 bases). The CDR3 is 13 amino acids. Germline V CDR1 and CDR2: WSHSY, SAAADI. V lost 8 bases and J 5 bases, leaving 15 bases between the germline ends. CDR3 DNA sequence: TGCGCCAGCGAGGGGGGGGGCGGGACTGAAGCTTTCTTT. This translates into CASEGGGGTEAFF.

This clonotype was seen a handful of times. The chain joins TRBV5-1 to TRBJ2-6; D is unresolved. Trimming stripped 4 bases from V and 4 bases from J, with 9 bases between. The CDR3 is 14 amino acids. Germline CDR1 is SGHRS and CDR2 is YFSETQ. The CDR3 loop is CASSPAGGANVLTF. Written as DNA, the CDR3 is TGCGCCAGCAGCCCCGCCGGCGGGGCCAACGTCCTGACTTTC.

This clonotype was observed at least ten times. The chain couples TRBV5-1 to TRBJ2-2; no firm D call. This CDR3 has 14 amino acids. Germline-derived CDR1 and CDR2 are SGHRS and YFSETQ. V was trimmed by 6 bases and J by 0 bases, leaving 9 bases between them. The CDR3 nucleotides read TGCGCCAGCATGTACACTTCGAACACCGGGGAGCTGTTTTTT. The encoded protein is CASMYTSNTGELFF.

This clonotype was found many times. This chain uses TRBV6-5 with TRBJ2-5; D is unresolved. Between the trimmed V and J ends, which lost 0 bases and 10 bases, there was a span of 15 bases. This CDR3 comprises 14 residues. The V gene's germline CDR1 is MNHEY and CDR2 SVGAGI. The DNA of the CDR3 is TGTGCCAGCAGTTACTCCTTCGTGGCAGGAAACCAGTACTTC. Its protein is CASSYSFVAGNQYF.

This clonotype was counted between two and nine times. V gene TRBV6-5 combines with J gene TRBJ1-2, with D possibly being TRBD1 (5 bases). This CDR3 spans 13 amino acids. Per the germline V gene, CDR1 is MNHEY and CDR2 is SVGAGI. V dropped 7 bases and J dropped 5 bases, with 14 bases sitting between them. The CDR3 reads CASTSDRAYGYTF. The CDR3 DNA sequence: TGTGCCAGCACTTCCGACAGAGCTTATGGCTACACCTTC.

Here the CDR3 DNA reads TGTGCCACCAGGGACAGCGGTTATAGCAATCAGCCCCAGCATTTT. It encodes CATRDSGYSNQPQHF. The chain uses TRBV19 and TRBJ1-5; 7 bases align to TRBD1. The V and J ends lost 10 bases and 0 bases, in that order; junction bases with no gene match: 9. Germline CDR1 is LNHDA and CDR2 is SQIVND (reference sequence). The CDR3 runs 15 residues.

This clonotype was seen repeatedly, ten times or more. V gene TRBV5-1 combines with J gene TRBJ1-5; D gene uncertain. From germline, CDR1 is SGHRS and CDR2 YFSETQ. Trimming took off 0 bases at V and 0 bases at J, with 7 bases between the two ends. This CDR3 comprises 15 residues. In DNA, the CDR3 is TGCGCCAGCAGCTTGGACGGGCATAGCAATCAGCCCCAGCATTTT. Amino acid sequence: CASSLDGHSNQPQHF.

This clonotype was seen ten or more times. The gene calls are TRBV3-1 and TRBJ1-1, with 8 positions matching TRBD1. CDR3 length: 12 amino acids. V lost 4 bases to trimming and J lost 7 bases; unmatched junction nucleotides: 2. CDR1 is LGHDT and CDR2 is YNNKEL in the germline V gene (reference sequence). The CDR3 DNA is TGTGCCAGCAGCCGAGGGACAGGTGAAGCTTTCTTT. It specifies CASSRGTGEAFF.

V is TRBV20-1 and J is TRBJ2-2; D is unclear. The CDR3 extends over 13 amino acids. V lost 5 bases and J lost 2, with 9 bases in between. From germline, CDR1 is DFQATT and CDR2 SNEGSKA (reference sequence). CDR3 loop: CSAATQNTGELFF. The CDR3 DNA follows: TGCAGTGCTGCGACTCAAAACACCGGGGAGCTGTTTTTT.

This clonotype was found once. This chain uses TRBV20-1 with TRBJ2-5; TRBD2 agrees at 7 bases. The V segment lost 0 bases and the J segment 4 bases; nucleotides outside the gene matches: 14. Germline V lookup: CDR1 DFQATT, CDR2 SNEGSKA (reference sequence). The CDR3 length is 17 residues. The CDR3 DNA reads TGCAGTGCTAGAGATCTGGAGACTAGCTTACGGCTAGAGACCCAGTACTTC. Translating gives CSARDLETSLRLETQYF.

The V and J genes are TRBV10-3 and TRBJ2-3; 9 bases fit TRBD2. Per the germline V gene, CDR1 is ENHRY and CDR2 is SYGVKD. With 0 bases clipped from V and 2 bases from J, the junction kept 9 bases outside the gene matches. There are 18 residues in the CDR3. This chain's CDR3 is CAISESISGSPLTDTQYF. DNA of the CDR3: TGTGCCATCAGTGAGTCAATTAGCGGGAGCCCTCTCACAGATACGCAGTATTTT.

This clonotype was counted only a few times. The chain combines TRBV27 with TRBJ2-5; 7 bases line up with TRBD2. The ends lost 5 bases at V and 2 bases at J; junction bases unmatched: 11. The V gene's germline CDR1 is MNHEY and CDR2 SMNVEV (reference sequence). CDR3 size: 16 residues. The CDR3 bases are TGTGCCAGCAGTGTAGGGTTGGAGCGGGGTCAAGAGACCCAGTACTTC. The encoded protein is CASSVGLERGQETQYF.

As to this clonotype: A single base separates this from a much larger clone, so it may be a read error. The V gene is TRBV3-1, the J gene TRBJ2-2, with 12 bases fitting TRBD1. J was trimmed by 6 bases and V by 5 bases; bases with no gene match: 16. The CDR3 covers 19 residues. Germline CDR1 is LGHDT and CDR2 is YNNKEL (reference sequence). The CDR3 DNA reads as TGTGCCAGCAGCAAAGTGCCCCAAACGGGGACAGGGGGCTCCGGGGAGCTGTTTTTT. It encodes CASSKVPQTGTGGSGELFF.

This clonotype was counted ten times or more. The genes are TRBV20-1 and TRBJ2-2; no reliable D call. The germline V and J ends were trimmed by 6 bases and 1 base, with 9 bases remaining between them. The CDR3 is 13 amino acids. CDR1 and CDR2 (germline): DFQATT, SNEGSKA (reference sequence). For the CDR3, the DNA is TGCAGTGCCCCTGACTTGAACACCGGGGAGCTGTTTTTT. Its translation is CSAPDLNTGELFF.